Below are 27 T cell receptor beta chains sequenced from a single sample in a study of control samples from healthy donors and cancer patients. Clones were sequenced by immunoSEQ multiplex PCR, and TCRdb holds only the in-frame ones, with some missing. There are around 130,000 clones in the sample; around 90% occur only once, and approximately 37% lies in the top ten. The sample comprised blood. All receptors derive from a man aged 50 to 60 in good health.

The table lists this clone with a few counts. The CDR3 here is CASSTRTGAGNTIYF. CDR3 in DNA: TGTGCCAGCAGCACTAGGACAGGGGCTGGAAACACCATATATTTT. The gene calls are TRBV5-4 and TRBJ1-3; TRBD1 matches 9 bases. The junction had 4 bases not matched to a gene; V was cut back by 4 bases and J by 2 bases. The CDR3 runs to 15 residues. Germline V gene lookup returns CDR1 SGHNT and CDR2 YYREEE (reference sequence).

The chain couples TRBV18 to TRBJ1-2; 7 bases fit TRBD1. The CDR3 extends over 13 amino acids. J gave up 8 bases and V 2 bases, and 5 bases lay outside the gene matches. CDR1 and CDR2 (germline): KGHSH, LQKENI. This CDR3 is CASSPGKGAGYTF. The CDR3 coding sequence is TGTGCCAGCTCACCAGGAAAGGGGGCGGGCTACACCTTC. Full variable domain (rest looked up from reference TRBV18 and TRBJ1-2): NAGVMQNPRHLVRRRGQEARLRCSPMKGHSHVYWYRQLPEEGLKFMVYLQKENIIDESGMPKERFSAEFPKEGPSILRIQQVVRGDSAAYFCASSPGKGAGYTFGSGTRLTVV.

This clone was counted between two and nine times. The chain carries TRBV7-2 and TRBJ1-2; possible D gene TRBD1, 5 bases. This CDR3 has 16 residues. Trimming took 2 bases from V and 3 from J, leaving 16 bases between them. Germline loops: CDR1 SGHTA, CDR2 FQGNSA. The DNA of the CDR3 is TGTGCCAGCAGCTTACTGGGGAGTAGGGGCGACTATGGCTACACCTTC. It encodes CASSLLGSRGDYGYTF. Based on the CDR3 plus reference TRBV7-2 and TRBJ1-2, the full variable domain is GAGVSQSPSNKVTEKGKDVELRCDPISGHTALYWYRQSLGQGLEFLIYFQGNSAPDKSGLPSDRFSAERTGGSVSTLTIQRTQQEDSAVYLCASSLLGSRGDYGYTFGSGTRLTVV.

The J gene is TRBJ2-5, the V gene TRBV12-3 or TRBV12-4, with D possibly TRBD1 on 5 matching bases. The CDR3 has 13 residues. The V and J ends lost 3 bases and 4 bases respectively, with 9 bases between them. This CDR3 is CASSFRVPETQYF. DNA for the CDR3: TGTGCCAGCAGTTTCAGGGTCCCAGAGACCCAGTACTTC.

This chain links TRBV7-2 with TRBJ2-5, with 7 bases identical to TRBD2. Trimming took 3 bases from V and 3 from J; bases not matched to a gene: 1. The CDR3 length is 13 residues. The germline gives CDR1 SGHTA, CDR2 FQGNSA. CDR3 in DNA: TGTGCCAGCAGCTTTCGGGGGGAAGAGACCCAGTACTTC. It is translated as CASSFRGEETQYF.

This clone was counted once. The chain recombines TRBV7-9 with TRBJ2-3; 11 positions agree with TRBD2. CDR1 is SEHNR, CDR2 FQNEAQ, per germline (reference sequence). The CDR3 sequence is 14 residues long. With V trimmed by 8 bases and J by 1 base, 2 bases remained unmatched. The CDR3 loop reads CASLLAGGTDTQYF. The DNA of the CDR3 is TGTGCCAGCCTACTAGCGGGGGGCACAGATACGCAGTATTTT.

The chain couples TRBV7-5 to TRBJ2-3; TRBD2, the D gene given by the table, was not confirmed from the DNA. TRBV7-5 is an annotated pseudogene. The CDR3 has 18 residues. CDR3 region: CARSIAGTSGGPTDTQYF. CDR3 sequence (DNA): TGTGCCAGAAGCATAGCCGGGACTAGCGGGGGTCCCACAGATACGCAGTATTTT.

The chain combines TRBV10-3 with TRBJ1-4; possibly TRBD1 for D (6 bases). Trimming took 4 bases from V and 6 from J, leaving 12 bases between them. CDR1 ENHRY and CDR2 SYGVKD come from the germline V gene. This CDR3 has 14 residues. The CDR3 bases are TGTGCCATCAGTGCTCAGGGGCCCGATGAAAAACTGTTTTTT. Translating it yields CAISAQGPDEKLFF.

The V and J genes are TRBV6-5 and TRBJ1-4; the D gene is possibly TRBD1 (6 bases). V gave up 0 bases and J gave up 3 bases, with 11 bases separating them. Germline CDR1 and CDR2: MNHEY and SVGAGI. The CDR3 consists of 16 residues. CDR3 coding DNA: TGTGCCAGCAGTTACTCGTACAGGGTAGCTAATGAAAAACTGTTTTTT. Encoded protein: CASSYSYRVANEKLFF.

V gene TRBV29-1 combines with J gene TRBJ1-1, with D uncertain. The germline V gene encodes CDR1 SQVTM and CDR2 ANQGSEA. The CDR3 is 13 amino acids. Trimming took 5 bases from V and 2 from J, leaving 12 bases between them. DNA for the CDR3: TGCAGCGTTAATGAGGTAGCTAACACTGAAGCTTTCTTT. This gives the protein CSVNEVANTEAFF.

This clone was counted once. This chain connects TRBV18 to TRBJ1-2; no reliable D call. CDR1 and CDR2 from the germline V gene are KGHSH and LQKENI. V shed 2 bases and J shed 5 bases, with 12 bases lying between them. There are 14 residues in the CDR3. CDR3 sequence reads: CASSPDQTEYGYTF. The CDR3, as DNA: TGTGCCAGCTCACCAGATCAAACTGAATATGGCTACACCTTC.

In this sample, this clone turned up once. V is TRBV11-2 and J is TRBJ1-1; no definite D call. V dropped 5 bases and J dropped 7 bases, with 14 bases sitting between them. CDR1 and CDR2 (germline): SGHAT, FQNNGV. The CDR3 runs 13 residues. In DNA form, the CDR3 reads TGTGCCAGCAGCATCGACAACGGTCGTGAAGCTTTCTTT. It codes for CASSIDNGREAFF.

The CDR3 sequence: CASSEWTGGETQYF. In DNA form, the CDR3 reads TGTGCCAGCAGTGAGTGGACAGGGGGAGAGACCCAGTACTTC. This chain connects TRBV6-1 to TRBJ2-5, with 10 bases fitting TRBD1. Trimming took 3 bases from V and 4 from J; bases not matched to a gene: 2. The CDR3 is made up of 14 amino acids. CDR1 is MNHNS, CDR2 SASEGT, per germline.

The DNA of the CDR3 is TGTGCCACCAGTGCAACACTTAGCACAGATACGCAGTATTTT. It is translated as CATSATLSTDTQYF. The chain recombines TRBV24-1 with TRBJ2-3; D is unresolved. V lost 5 bases, J lost 0 bases, and 8 bases lay in between. The CDR3 contains 14 residues. Germline V CDR1 and CDR2: KGHDR, SFDVKD.

The chain couples TRBV5-4 to TRBJ2-5; 9 bases are shared with TRBD1. V shed 0 bases, J shed 5 bases, and the junction held 8 bases outside the gene matches. Germline V gives CDR1 SGHNT, CDR2 YYREEE (reference sequence). The CDR3 covers 16 residues. This CDR3 is CASSLAGDRVGETQYF. CDR3 DNA: TGTGCCAGCAGCTTGGCCGGGGACAGGGTTGGGGAGACCCAGTACTTC. Together with reference TRBV5-4 and TRBJ2-5, the CDR3 gives the full variable domain: ETGVTQSPTHLIKTRGQQVTLRCSSQSGHNTVSWYQQALGQGPQFIFQYYREEENGRGNFPPRFSGLQFPNYSSELNVNALELDDSALYLCASSLAGDRVGETQYFGPGTRLLVL.

This clone appeared a few times. This chain uses TRBV9 with TRBJ1-1, with 7 bases identical to TRBD1. Looked up from germline, CDR1 is SGDLS and CDR2 is YYNGEE. The junction had 7 bases not matched to a gene; V was cut back by 4 bases and J by 4 bases. The CDR3 consists of 14 residues. The CDR3 region is CASSITEGATEAFF. The CDR3 DNA sequence: TGTGCCAGCAGCATTACAGAGGGGGCCACTGAAGCTTTCTTT. Complete variable domain (other parts from reference TRBV9 and TRBJ1-1): DSGVTQTPKHLITATGQRVTLRCSPRSGDLSVYWYQQSLDQGLQFLIQYYNGEERAKGNILERFSAQQFPDLHSELNLSSLELGDSALYFCASSITEGATEAFFGQGTRLTVV.

The genes are TRBV3-1 (or the pseudogene TRBV3-2) and TRBJ1-6; D gene ambiguous. The CDR3 contains 13 residues. V gave up 4 bases and J gave up 7 bases, with 8 bases separating them. Germline CDR1 is LGHDT and CDR2 is YNNKEL (reference sequence). The CDR3 sequence: CASSPSRNSPLHF. The DNA for the CDR3 is TGTGCCAGCAGCCCCTCCCGGAATTCACCCCTCCACTTT.

The chain links TRBV29-1 to TRBJ1-2, with a tentative D call TRBD1 (6 bases). CDR1 SQVTM and CDR2 ANQGSEA come from the germline V gene. The CDR3 length is 14 residues. V shed 3 bases and J shed 0 bases, with 11 bases lying between them. The CDR3 sequence: CSVEQGKSNYGYTF. The CDR3 bases are TGCAGCGTTGAGCAGGGGAAGTCTAACTATGGCTACACCTTC.

The gene calls are TRBV7-9 and TRBJ1-3; D is possibly TRBD1 (5 bases). The CDR3 is 14 amino acids. Looked up from germline, CDR1 is SEHNR and CDR2 is FQNEAQ (reference sequence). Trimming stripped 5 bases from V and 4 bases from J, with 12 bases between. The CDR3 coding sequence is TGTGCCAGCAGCCCTTCCCAGGGCGGAAACACCATATATTTT. It translates to CASSPSQGGNTIYF.

V usage is TRBV6-6 and J usage is TRBJ1-5; 7 positions match TRBD1. With V trimmed by 9 bases and J by 0 bases, 8 bases remained unmatched. Germline assignment: CDR1 MNHNY and CDR2 SVGAGI (reference sequence). The CDR3 is 15 residues long. For the CDR3, the DNA is TGTGCCAGTGCGGGACAGACTTATAGCAATCAGCCCCAGCATTTT. It specifies CASAGQTYSNQPQHF.

As for this clone: Within the sample, other DNA sequences also encode this same CDR3. The genes are TRBV5-1 and TRBJ1-1, with D tentatively TRBD1 (5 bases). Germline V lookup: CDR1 SGHRS, CDR2 YFSETQ. The CDR3 extends over 14 amino acids. The V and J ends lost 2 bases and 2 bases respectively, with 10 bases between them. The CDR3 nucleotides are TGCGCCAGCAGCTTTCGCGGGGGAAACACTGAAGCTTTCTTT. This translates into CASSFRGGNTEAFF.

The chain carries TRBV4-1 and TRBJ2-3, with a tentative D call TRBD2 (6 bases). The V gene lost 7 bases and the J gene lost 1 base, with 15 bases spanning the gap. Germline V gene lookup returns CDR1 MGHRA and CDR2 YSYEKL. The CDR3 totals 15 residues. CDR3 in amino acids: CASKLAGTRTDTQYF. Written as DNA, the CDR3 is TGCGCCAGCAAACTGGCGGGGACCCGCACAGATACGCAGTATTTT.

The CDR3 reads CASSVELVRTDTQYF. Here the CDR3 DNA reads TGTGCCAGCAGCGTAGAACTAGTTAGGACAGATACGCAGTATTTT. The chain employs TRBV9 and TRBJ2-3; a possible D gene is TRBD2 (5 bases). The length of the CDR3 is 15 residues. The V gene lost 0 bases and the J gene lost 3 bases, with 11 bases spanning the gap. Germline CDR1 reads SGDLS; CDR2 reads YYNGEE.

The genes are TRBV15 and TRBJ1-4, with 7 bases aligning to TRBD1. The CDR3 has 16 amino acids. Trimming took 5 bases from V and 0 from J; bases not matched to a gene: 6. The germline V gene encodes CDR1 LNHNV and CDR2 YYDKDF (reference sequence). The DNA for the CDR3 is TGTGCCACCAGCGTCGGACAGGAAGCAACTAATGAAAAACTGTTTTTT. This codes for CATSVGQEATNEKLFF.

A single count supports this clone. V gene TRBV3-1 (or the pseudogene TRBV3-2) combines with J gene TRBJ1-2; 8 nucleotides match TRBD1. The germline gives CDR1 LGHDT, CDR2 YNNKEL (reference sequence). J gave up 4 bases and V 4 bases, and 11 bases lay outside the gene matches. CDR3 length equals 16 residues. DNA for the CDR3: TGTGCCAGCAGCCCCCGGACAGGGTACGAAAGCTATGGCTACACCTTC. It is translated as CASSPRTGYESYGYTF.

This clone was detected only once. V is TRBV9 and J is TRBJ1-3, with D unclear. Per germline, CDR1 SGDLS and CDR2 YYNGEE. The CDR3 consists of 15 residues. V lost 0 bases to trimming and J lost 0 bases, with 7 bases between them. CDR3 in DNA: TGTGCCAGCAGCGTAGATAGAGCCTCTGGAAACACCATATATTTT. Protein: CASSVDRASGNTIYF. Looking up the rest from reference TRBV9 and TRBJ1-3 gives the full variable domain: DSGVTQTPKHLITATGQRVTLRCSPRSGDLSVYWYQQSLDQGLQFLIQYYNGEERAKGNILERFSAQQFPDLHSELNLSSLELGDSALYFCASSVDRASGNTIYFGEGSWLTVV.

The CDR3 protein is CASREQGRGGYTF. The CDR3 DNA reads TGTGCCAGCAGGGAGCAGGGTAGAGGTGGCTACACCTTC. The V gene is TRBV28, the J gene TRBJ1-2, with a weak D call TRBD1 (5 bases). V lost 6 bases to trimming and J lost 7 bases, with 15 bases between them. The germline CDR1 and CDR2 sequences are MDHEN and SYDVKM. The CDR3 loop spans 13 amino acids.